The T cell receptor (beta chain) described here comes from a study of T cell changes during pregnancy in multiple sclerosis. Using immunoSEQ multiplex PCR, the repertoire was profiled, and TCRdb retains in-frame clones only, with some absent. The sample yields 50,000 to 60,000 clones, around 93% seen once. The CDR3 is 12 residues long. Germline V gene sequence: CDR1 KGHSH, CDR2 LQKENI. Trimming stripped 2 bases from V and 4 bases from J, with 5 bases between. The TCR comes from a female donor in good health, enrolled as a control in a pregnancy study. This material consisted of peripheral blood, taken after pregnancy. V usage is TRBV18 and J usage is TRBJ2-5; D unresolved. The CDR3 nucleotides read TGTGCCAGCTCACCAGTCTTAGAGACCCAGTACTTC. It specifies CASSPVLETQYF.